The present entry profiles one T cell receptor beta chain with its context. This CDR3 has 13 residues. Germline CDR1 is GTSNPN and CDR2 is SVGIG (reference sequence). V lost 2 bases and J 8 bases, leaving 15 bases between the germline ends. The source of the sample is a study of shared clonotypes between healthy human individuals. Study processing details: Junction-only sequences without quality scores came from ImmunoSEQ, so filtering differed. Here immunoSEQ multiplex PCR was the method, and the copy in TCRdb shows in-frame clones only, minus some. V and J calls and clone size come straight from that table; D and trimming were deduced from the DNA. Among roughly 2,300,000 clones, under 95% were seen once, and the ten largest hold around 0.38%.

This chain uses TRBV30 with TRBJ1-2, with TRBD1 as a possible D gene (5 bases). Sequencing was done on a sample of naive CD4+ T cells from PBMCs. Indicated subset: CD45RA+ positively selected. This TCR derives from a man between 18 and 35 years old in good health. Some clones in this sample may be carry-over from other donors' samples. DNA for the CDR3: TGTGCCTGGAGTCCCGGGACGGCCCTCGGCTACACCTTC. Translating gives CAWSPGTALGYTF. Looking up the rest from reference TRBV30 and TRBJ1-2 gives the full variable domain: SQTIHQWPATLVQPVGSPLSLECTVEGTSNPNLYWYRQAAGRGLQLLFYSVGIGQISSEVPQNLSASRPQDRQFILSSKKLLLSDSGFYLCAWSPGTALGYTFGSGTRLTVV.